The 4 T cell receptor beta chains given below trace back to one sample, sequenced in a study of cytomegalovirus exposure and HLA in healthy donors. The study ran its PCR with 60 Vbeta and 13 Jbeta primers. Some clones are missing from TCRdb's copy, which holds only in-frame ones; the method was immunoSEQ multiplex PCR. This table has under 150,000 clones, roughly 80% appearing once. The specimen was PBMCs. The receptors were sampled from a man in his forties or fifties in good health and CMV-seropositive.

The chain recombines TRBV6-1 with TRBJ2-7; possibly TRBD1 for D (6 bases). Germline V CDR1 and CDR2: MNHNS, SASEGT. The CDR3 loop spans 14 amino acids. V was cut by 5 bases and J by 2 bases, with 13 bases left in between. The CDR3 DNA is TGTGCCAGCAGTTCACCCAGGGGCGCCTACGAGCAGTACTTC. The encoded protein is CASSSPRGAYEQYF.

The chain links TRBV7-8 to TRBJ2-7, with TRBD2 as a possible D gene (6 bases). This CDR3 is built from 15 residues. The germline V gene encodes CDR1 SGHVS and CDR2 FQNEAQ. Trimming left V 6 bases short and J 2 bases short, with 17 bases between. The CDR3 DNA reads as TGTGCCAGCAGTCCCGCGGGGACGTCAGCCTACGAGCAGTACTTC. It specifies CASSPAGTSAYEQYF.

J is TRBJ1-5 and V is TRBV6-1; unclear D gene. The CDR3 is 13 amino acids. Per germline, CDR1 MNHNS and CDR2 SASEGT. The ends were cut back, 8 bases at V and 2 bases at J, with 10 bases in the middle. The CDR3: CASGPRGNQPQHF. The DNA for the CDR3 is TGTGCCAGCGGCCCGAGGGGCAATCAGCCCCAGCATTTT.

The CDR3: CSINSPPGELFF. Here the CDR3 DNA reads TGTTCCATCAATAGCCCGCCCGGGGAGCTGTTTTTT. The rearrangement joins TRBV7-9 to TRBJ2-2; no clear D gene. The CDR3 has 12 residues. The germline V gene has CDR1 SEHNR and CDR2 FQNEAQ (reference sequence).